The 23 T cell receptor beta chains in this list originate from one sample, sequenced in a study of long-term antiretroviral therapy in people with HIV. With survey level as its setting, the immunoSEQ assay was v3.0. Sequenced by immunoSEQ multiplex PCR; TCRdb stores in-frame clones only, minus some. The sample contains about 20,000 clones, approximately 80% of which appear only once. The source was unsorted PBMCs, collected 1.2 years after starting antiretroviral therapy. Every receptor here comes from a woman between 40 and 50 years old with HIV.

This chain uses TRBV11-1 with TRBJ2-7; 8 positions agree with TRBD1. Looked up from germline, CDR1 is SGHAT and CDR2 is FQDESV (reference sequence). The CDR3 extends over 14 amino acids. V lost 5 bases, J lost 4 bases, and 7 bases stayed unmatched. Written as DNA, the CDR3 is TGTGCCAGCAGCGCCTCGGACAGGGTTTACGAGCAGTACTTC. Its protein product is CASSASDRVYEQYF.

This clone was observed once. The rearrangement joins TRBV19 to TRBJ2-7; 10 bases agree with TRBD2. The CDR3 totals 14 residues. Germline lookup yields CDR1 LNHDA and CDR2 SQIVND (reference sequence). The junction had 4 bases not matched to a gene; V was cut back by 4 bases and J by 4 bases. The CDR3 reads CASSTSGSLYEQYF. DNA for the CDR3: TGTGCCAGTAGTACTAGCGGGAGTTTGTACGAGCAGTACTTC.

This clone has a single count. The chain has TRBV28 and TRBJ1-5; 7 bases map to TRBD1. CDR1 MDHEN and CDR2 SYDVKM come from the germline V gene. This CDR3 comprises 15 residues. Germline trimming cut 5 bases from V and 7 bases from J; bases unmatched to any gene: 11. This chain's CDR3 is CASSEDRYLGQPQHF. CDR3 DNA sequence: TGTGCCAGCAGTGAGGACAGGTACCTAGGACAGCCCCAGCATTTT.

J is TRBJ2-7 and V is TRBV28; D is unclear. The V gene lost 4 bases and the J gene lost 4 bases, with 20 bases spanning the gap. Looked up from germline, CDR1 is MDHEN and CDR2 is SYDVKM. This CDR3 is built from 16 residues. CDR3 sequence (DNA): TGTGCCAGCAGTTCACCCGGTTCGTGGAGTTTGTACGAGCAGTACTTC. Translation gives CASSSPGSWSLYEQYF.

This chain uses TRBV5-4 with TRBJ2-5; D call uncertain. CDR3 length equals 13 residues. Per the germline V gene, CDR1 is SGHNT and CDR2 is YYREEE (reference sequence). Trimming took 2 bases from V and 4 from J, leaving 9 bases between them. The CDR3 protein is CASSFPGAETQYF. DNA of the CDR3: TGTGCCAGCAGCTTTCCAGGAGCAGAGACCCAGTACTTC.

The V gene is TRBV11-2, the J gene TRBJ1-2, with TRBD1 identical over 7 bases. From germline, CDR1 is SGHAT and CDR2 FQNNGV. Trimming cost V 5 bases and J 1 base; bases outside gene matches: 10. The CDR3 length is 16 residues. As DNA, the CDR3 is TGTGCCAGCAGCCTCGGGACAGCGATACTTAACTATGGCTACACCTTC. Its protein is CASSLGTAILNYGYTF. Variable domain in full (rest from reference TRBV11-2 and TRBJ1-2): EAGVAQSPRYKIIEKRQSVAFWCNPISGHATLYWYQQILGQGPKLLIQFQNNGVVDDSQLPKDRFSAERLKGVDSTLKIQPAKLEDSAVYLCASSLGTAILNYGYTFGSGTRLTVV.

The chain couples TRBV28 to TRBJ1-2, with D possibly being TRBD1 (5 bases). V was clipped by 6 bases and J by 3 bases, with 17 bases between them. CDR1 MDHEN and CDR2 SYDVKM come from the germline V gene. There are 15 residues in the CDR3. CDR3 DNA: TGTGCCAGCAGCCCAATGGGGGGGGGTCACTATGGCTACACCTTC. Encoded protein: CASSPMGGGHYGYTF.

A few counts support this clone. This chain joins TRBV5-1 and TRBJ2-7, with a possible D match to TRBD2 (5 bases). Trimming took 0 bases from V and 5 from J, leaving 9 bases between them. The CDR3 covers 13 residues. Per the germline V gene, CDR1 is SGHRS and CDR2 is YFSETQ. Here the CDR3 DNA reads TGCGCCAGCAGCTTGGCCCTAGCAGACGAGCAGTACTTC. It specifies CASSLALADEQYF. Full variable domain (outside the CDR3, taken from reference TRBV5-1 and TRBJ2-7): KAGVTQTPRYLIKTRGQQVTLSCSPISGHRSVSWYQQTPGQGLQFLFEYFSETQRNKGNFPGRFSGRQFSNSRSEMNVSTLELGDSALYLCASSLALADEQYFGPGTRLTVT.

This chain connects TRBV28 to TRBJ2-7; 7 bases fit TRBD1. Germline values: CDR1 MDHEN, CDR2 SYDVKM. V lost 5 bases and J lost 7; bases outside the gene matches: 11. This CDR3 is built from 14 residues. The CDR3 sequence: CASSLLTGFEEQYF. The CDR3 DNA reads TGTGCCAGCAGTCTCCTGACAGGGTTTGAAGAGCAGTACTTC. Looking up the rest from reference TRBV28 and TRBJ2-7 gives the full variable domain: DVKVTQSSRYLVKRTGEKVFLECVQDMDHENMFWYRQDPGLGLRLIYFSYDVKMKEKGDIPEGYSVSREKKERFSLILESASTNQTSMYLCASSLLTGFEEQYFGPGTRLTVT.

V gene TRBV9 combines with J gene TRBJ2-5; 7 nucleotides line up with TRBD2. Per the germline V gene, CDR1 is SGDLS and CDR2 is YYNGEE. J lost 1 base, V lost 1 base, and 4 bases had no gene match. This CDR3 is built from 15 residues. In nucleotides, the CDR3 is TGTGCCAGCAGCGTAAGAACTAGCGCCCAAGAGACCCAGTACTTC. This encodes CASSVRTSAQETQYF. Using reference TRBV9 and TRBJ2-5 for the parts outside the CDR3, the full variable domain is DSGVTQTPKHLITATGQRVTLRCSPRSGDLSVYWYQQSLDQGLQFLIQYYNGEERAKGNILERFSAQQFPDLHSELNLSSLELGDSALYFCASSVRTSAQETQYFGPGTRLLVL.

The chain links TRBV15 to TRBJ1-5; no clear D gene. The V end was cut by 0 bases, the J end by 5 bases, with 5 bases between. The CDR3 sequence is 13 residues long. Germline CDR1 is LNHNV and CDR2 is YYDKDF (reference sequence). CDR3 loop: CATSRDGDQPQHF. CDR3 DNA sequence: TGTGCCACCAGCAGAGATGGAGATCAGCCCCAGCATTTT.

J is TRBJ2-7 and V is TRBV4-1, with D perhaps matching TRBD1 (6 bases). The CDR3 extends over 15 amino acids. With 1 base removed from V and 4 bases from J, the gap between germline ends came to 14 bases. The germline CDR1 and CDR2 sequences are MGHRA and YSYEKL. The CDR3 DNA reads as TGCGCCAGCAGCCAAGGAACAGGGTCGGTTTACGAGCAGTACTTC. Amino acids: CASSQGTGSVYEQYF.

The count of this clone is one. The chain combines TRBV7-2 with TRBJ2-3; D is unclear. Trimming took off 0 bases at V and 4 bases at J, with 20 bases between the two ends. Per the germline V gene, CDR1 is SGHTA and CDR2 is FQGNSA. This CDR3 has 18 amino acids. CDR3 sequence: CASSLAFGGPGRADTQYF. The DNA for the CDR3 is TGTGCCAGCAGCTTAGCGTTTGGCGGTCCGGGTCGGGCAGATACGCAGTATTTT.

The V and J genes are TRBV7-2 and TRBJ2-3; TRBD2 aligns across 8 bases. Germline V lookup: CDR1 SGHTA, CDR2 FQGNSA. Germline trimming cut 10 bases from V and 1 base from J; bases unmatched to any gene: 10. There are 15 residues in the CDR3. In nucleotides, the CDR3 is TGTGCCACCAAGGGGCAGACTAGCGGCACAGATACGCAGTATTTT. Its protein product is CATKGQTSGTDTQYF.

V usage is TRBV5-1 and J usage is TRBJ2-7; unclear D gene. V lost 0 bases and J lost 5, with 12 bases in between. From germline, CDR1 is SGHRS and CDR2 YFSETQ. The length of the CDR3 is 14 residues. This CDR3 is CASSLELPRNEQYF. CDR3 in DNA: TGCGCCAGCAGCTTGGAGTTACCGAGGAACGAGCAGTACTTC.

The chain carries TRBV5-4 and TRBJ2-1, with TRBD2 matching over 12 bases. Trimming took 4 bases from V and 8 from J; bases not matched to a gene: 7. The CDR3 has 15 amino acids. CDR1 and CDR2 from the germline V gene are SGHNT and YYREEE (reference sequence). The CDR3 region has the DNA TGTGCCAGCAGCGGGGGGGCTAGCGGGAGGGATGAGCAGTTCTTC. Amino acids: CASSGGASGRDEQFF.

This clone was recorded a few times. The chain carries TRBV7-9 and TRBJ2-7; TRBD2 might be the D (6 bases). V lost 5 bases and J lost 6, with 20 bases in between. The length of the CDR3 is 15 residues. Germline-derived CDR1 and CDR2 are SEHNR and FQNEAQ (reference sequence). CDR3 residues: CASSLVPGRDGEQYF. In DNA form, the CDR3 reads TGTGCCAGCAGCCTAGTACCCGGGAGAGATGGCGAGCAGTACTTC. Using reference TRBV7-9 and TRBJ2-7 for the parts outside the CDR3, the full variable domain is DTGVSQNPRHKITKRGQNVTFRCDPISEHNRLYWYRQTLGQGPEFLTYFQNEAQLEKSRLLSDRFSAERPKGSFSTLEIQRTEQGDSAMYLCASSLVPGRDGEQYFGPGTRLTVT.

This chain links TRBV5-1 with TRBJ2-1; maybe TRBD2 (6 bases). The CDR3 covers 14 residues. The germline V gene has CDR1 SGHRS and CDR2 YFSETQ. V was cut by 5 bases and J by 0 bases, with 9 bases left in between. Written as DNA, the CDR3 is TGCGCCAGCAGAGGGACTTCCTCCTACAATGAGCAGTTCTTC. Amino acids: CASRGTSSYNEQFF.

The chain uses TRBV7-2 and TRBJ2-2; D gene uncertain. This CDR3 contains 14 residues. Germline lookup yields CDR1 SGHTA and CDR2 FQGNSA. V was pared by 2 bases and J by 6 bases, with 10 bases between. As DNA, the CDR3 is TGTGCCAGCAGCTTATTTTCAGTGTCCGGGGAGCTGTTTTTT. It specifies CASSLFSVSGELFF.

This rearrangement joins TRBV29-1 to TRBJ2-2, with a tentative D call TRBD2 (6 bases). The CDR3 runs 13 residues. V lost 5 bases to trimming and J lost 1 base, with 8 bases between them. CDR1 and CDR2 (germline): SQVTM, ANQGSEA. CDR3 residues: CSVWRENTGELFF. CDR3 DNA: TGCAGCGTTTGGAGGGAGAACACCGGGGAGCTGTTTTTT.

This clone was observed a single time. The CDR3 nucleotides read TGTGCCAGCGGGACTAGCGGTTTACAAGAGACCCAGTACTTC. It encodes CASGTSGLQETQYF. The chain combines TRBV19 with TRBJ2-5, with 11 bases matching TRBD2. V trimming: 9 bases; J trimming: 2 bases; junction bases outside the gene matches: 5. CDR1 is LNHDA, CDR2 SQIVND, per germline (reference sequence). There are 14 residues in the CDR3.

V and J are TRBV2 and TRBJ1-2; D is uncertain. The CDR3 sequence is 11 residues long. Germline CDR1 SNHLY, CDR2 FYNNEI. Deletions cut 2 bases from V and 6 bases from J, with 4 bases between. The CDR3 DNA sequence: TGTGCCAGCAGTGAAAGGGATGGCTACACCTTC. This encodes CASSERDGYTF.

The V gene is TRBV28, the J gene TRBJ2-1, with D tentatively TRBD2 (6 bases). V was pared by 3 bases and J by 3 bases, with 9 bases between. Looked up from germline, CDR1 is MDHEN and CDR2 is SYDVKM. This CDR3 has 14 amino acids. CDR3 protein: CASSFPDYYNEQFF. CDR3 bases: TGTGCCAGCAGTTTCCCGGACTACTACAATGAGCAGTTCTTC.